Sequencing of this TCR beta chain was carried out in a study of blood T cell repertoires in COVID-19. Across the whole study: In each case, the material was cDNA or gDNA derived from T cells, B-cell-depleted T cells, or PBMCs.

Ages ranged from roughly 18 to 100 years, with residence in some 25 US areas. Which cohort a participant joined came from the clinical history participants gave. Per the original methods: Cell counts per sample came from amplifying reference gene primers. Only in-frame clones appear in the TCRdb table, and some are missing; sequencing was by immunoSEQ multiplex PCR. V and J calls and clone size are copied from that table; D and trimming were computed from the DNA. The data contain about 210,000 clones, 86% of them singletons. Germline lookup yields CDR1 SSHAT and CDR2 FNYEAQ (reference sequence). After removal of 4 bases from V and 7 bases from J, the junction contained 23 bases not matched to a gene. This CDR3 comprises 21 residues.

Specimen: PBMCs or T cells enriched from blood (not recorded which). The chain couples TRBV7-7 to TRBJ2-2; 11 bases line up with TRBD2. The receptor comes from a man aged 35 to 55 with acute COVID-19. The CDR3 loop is CASSSSPTGHFSGRAIGELFF. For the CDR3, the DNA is TGTGCCAGCAGCTCATCCCCCACGGGACACTTTAGCGGGAGGGCTATCGGGGAGCTGTTTTTT.